The source of this TCR beta chain is a study of blood T cells in healthy people across ages. Sample-barcoded 5' priming and a J-beta primer mix drove a second PCR of roughly 6 to 12 cycles. From the 5' RACE reads, TCRdb called clonotypes with MiXCR, one entry per CDR3 protein. Counted here are approximately 800,000 distinct CDR3 sequences, 62% occurring once; the ten biggest clones make up 25% to 35%. Caucasian individuals from Russia who were healthy and aged about 6 to 95 acted as donors. This clonotype appeared a few times. With 3 bases removed from V and 3 bases from J, the gap between germline ends came to 14 bases. The CDR3 sequence is 15 residues long. Germline V lookup: CDR1 SGHVS, CDR2 FQNEAQ.

The sample was blood. This clonotype originated in a man younger than 45 in good health. J is TRBJ1-2 and V is TRBV7-8; D may be TRBD1 (6 bases). The CDR3 loop reads CASSFARSGDYGYTF. DNA for the CDR3: TGTGCCAGCAGCTTCGCCCGTTCAGGGGACTATGGCTACACCTTC. Full variable domain (rest looked up from reference TRBV7-8 and TRBJ1-2): GAGVSQSPRYKVAKRGQDVALRCDPISGHVSLFWYQQALGQGPEFLTYFQNEAQLDKSGLPSDRFFAERPEGSVSTLKIQRTQQEDSAVYLCASSFARSGDYGYTFGSGTRLTVV.